This T cell receptor beta chain appears in the sequencing data of a study of T cells in Graves' hyperthyroidism and ophthalmopathy. RNA transcripts yielded amplified TCR beta CDR3 regions. The HTBI set primed first-round TCR CDR3 RT-PCR. MiXCR, run by TCRdb on the multiplex PCR reads, gives a single entry per CDR3 protein. The table records some 350,000 distinct CDR3 sequences, around 13% of them present only once. The germline CDR1 and CDR2 sequences are MNHNS and SASEGT. After removal of 5 bases from V and 8 bases from J, the junction contained 15 bases not matched to a gene. The CDR3 spans 17 residues. This clonotype was counted many times.

The chain links TRBV6-1 to TRBJ2-3; 11 nucleotides line up with TRBD2. Sequencing was carried out using blood. The origin of this receptor is a woman between 35 and 50 years old with Graves' ophthalmopathy. The CDR3 is CASSYSRLAGNEGTQYF. The CDR3 coding sequence is TGTGCCAGCAGTTACTCCCGACTAGCGGGAAACGAGGGTACGCAGTATTTT.